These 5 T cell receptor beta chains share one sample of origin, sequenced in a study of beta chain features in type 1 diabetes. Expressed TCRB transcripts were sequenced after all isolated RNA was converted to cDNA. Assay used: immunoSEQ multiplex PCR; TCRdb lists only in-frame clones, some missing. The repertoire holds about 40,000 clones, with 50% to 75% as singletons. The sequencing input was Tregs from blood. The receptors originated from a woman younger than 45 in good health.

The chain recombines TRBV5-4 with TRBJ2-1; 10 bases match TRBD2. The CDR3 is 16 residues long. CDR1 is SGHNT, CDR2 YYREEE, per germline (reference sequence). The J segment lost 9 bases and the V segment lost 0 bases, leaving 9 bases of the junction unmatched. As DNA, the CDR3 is TGTGCCAGCAGCTTGGCCCTAGCGGGAGTATACGGTGAGCAGTTCTTC. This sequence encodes CASSLALAGVYGEQFF.

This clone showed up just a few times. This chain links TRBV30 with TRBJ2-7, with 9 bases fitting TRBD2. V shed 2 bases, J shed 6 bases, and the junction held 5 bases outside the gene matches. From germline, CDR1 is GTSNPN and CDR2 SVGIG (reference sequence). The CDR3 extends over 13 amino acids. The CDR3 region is CAWSWREGAEQYF. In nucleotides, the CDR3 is TGTGCCTGGAGTTGGCGGGAGGGTGCCGAGCAGTACTTC.

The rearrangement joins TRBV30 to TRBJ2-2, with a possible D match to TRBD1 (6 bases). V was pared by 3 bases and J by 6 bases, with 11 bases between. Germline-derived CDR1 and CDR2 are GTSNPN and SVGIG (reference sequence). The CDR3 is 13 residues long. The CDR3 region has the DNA TGTGCCTGGAGACAGGGATGGGCCGGGGAGCTGTTTTTT. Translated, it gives CAWRQGWAGELFF.

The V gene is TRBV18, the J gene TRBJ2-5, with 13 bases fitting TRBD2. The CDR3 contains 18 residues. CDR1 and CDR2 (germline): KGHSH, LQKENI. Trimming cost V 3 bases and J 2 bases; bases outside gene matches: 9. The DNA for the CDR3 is TGTGCCAGCTCACCGTATTTACCGGGACTAGCGGGACAAGAGACCCAGTACTTC. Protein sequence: CASSPYLPGLAGQETQYF. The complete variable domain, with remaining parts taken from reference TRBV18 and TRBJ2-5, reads NAGVMQNPRHLVRRRGQEARLRCSPMKGHSHVYWYRQLPEEGLKFMVYLQKENIIDESGMPKERFSAEFPKEGPSILRIQQVVRGDSAAYFCASSPYLPGLAGQETQYFGPGTRLLVL.

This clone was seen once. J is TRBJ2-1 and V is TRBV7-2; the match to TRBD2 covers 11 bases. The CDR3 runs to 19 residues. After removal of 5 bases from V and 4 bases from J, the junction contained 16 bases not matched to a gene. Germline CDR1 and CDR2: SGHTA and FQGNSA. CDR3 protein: CASSSRLAGTLQVYNEQFF. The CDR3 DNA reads TGTGCCAGCAGCAGCCGACTAGCGGGAACTCTTCAGGTGTACAATGAGCAGTTCTTC.